Listed below are T cell receptor beta chains from one sample, sequenced in a study of cytomegalovirus exposure and HLA in healthy donors. Libraries were prepared by immunoSEQ multiplex PCR; TCRdb keeps only in-frame clonotypes and omits some of them. The table lists about 90,000 clones, 65% to 85% of them singletons. Sequenced sample: PBMCs. These receptors were collected from a man aged 18 to 30 in good health and CMV-seronegative. Each CDR3 is given with its conserved first and last residue. Fields, in order: V gene, J gene, clone size, D gene, CDR3 protein, CDR3 DNA. The D gene is left open where the match is weak. The size field is filled for only some rows; it gives once, few, many or a size class.

V: TRBV5-6
J: TRBJ2-7
size: -
D: TRBD1
CDR3: CASSGPGQGREQYF
DNA: TGTGCCAGCAGCGGACCGGGACAGGGACGCGAGCAGTACTTC

V: TRBV18
J: TRBJ2-3
size: -
D: TRBD2
CDR3: CASSPPGGMKITDTQYF
DNA: TGTGCCAGCTCACCACCGGGGGGGATGAAGATCACAGATACGCAGTATTTT

V: TRBV7-2
J: TRBJ2-3
size: -
D: TRBD1
CDR3: CASSPGGTGGRDTQYF
DNA: TGTGCCAGCAGCCCGGGGGGGACAGGGGGCAGAGATACGCAGTATTTT

V: TRBV19
J: TRBJ1-1
size: -
D: -
CDR3: CASSAGYATTEAFF
DNA: TGTGCCAGTAGTGCAGGGTATGCCACCACTGAAGCTTTCTTT

V: TRBV27
J: TRBJ1-1
size: once
D: -
CDR3: CASSLPGRGEAFF
DNA: TGTGCCAGCAGTTTGCCGGGGAGAGGTGAAGCTTTCTTT

V: TRBV28
J: TRBJ1-2
size: -
D: -
CDR3: CASTPGAIGYTF
DNA: TGTGCCAGCACTCCAGGGGCCATAGGCTACACCTTC

V: TRBV5-1
J: TRBJ1-5
size: -
D: TRBD1
CDR3: CASSLGVGTGFQPQHF
DNA: TGCGCCAGCAGCTTGGGCGTCGGGACAGGGTTCCAGCCCCAGCATTTT

V: TRBV27
J: TRBJ1-5
size: once
D: -
CDR3: CASRSQGRGNQPQHF
DNA: TGTGCCAGCAGGTCCCAGGGTCGGGGCAATCAGCCCCAGCATTTT

V: TRBV6-5
J: TRBJ1-2
size: few
D: -
CDR3: CASRQGSYGYTF
DNA: TGTGCCAGCAGGCAGGGGTCCTATGGCTACACCTTC

V: TRBV27
J: TRBJ2-1
size: -
D: TRBD2
CDR3: CASSRYSGSPYNEQFF
DNA: TGTGCCAGCAGTAGATATAGCGGGAGCCCCTACAATGAGCAGTTCTTC

V: TRBV5-6
J: TRBJ1-2
size: few
D: TRBD1
CDR3: CASSLVGQGGYGYTF
DNA: TGTGCCAGCAGCTTGGTAGGCCAGGGGGGCTATGGCTACACCTTC

V: TRBV5-4
J: TRBJ1-2
size: -
D: TRBD1
CDR3: CASSLGDRQGGYTF
DNA: TGTGCCAGCAGCCTCGGGGACAGACAGGGAGGCTACACCTTC

V: TRBV18
J: TRBJ2-7
size: -
D: TRBD1
CDR3: CASSPPVGQGYEQYF
DNA: TGTGCCAGCTCACCACCCGTGGGACAGGGGTACGAGCAGTACTTC

V: TRBV5-5
J: TRBJ1-1
size: -
D: TRBD1
CDR3: CASSPGQGLWTEAFF
DNA: TGTGCCAGCAGCCCCGGACAGGGTTTGTGGACTGAAGCTTTCTTT

V: TRBV27
J: TRBJ1-3
size: -
D: -
CDR3: CASSLWSPPGGNTIYF
DNA: TGTGCCAGCAGTTTATGGAGCCCTCCGGGGGGAAACACCATATATTTT

V: TRBV5-4
J: TRBJ2-7
size: -
D: TRBD2
CDR3: CASSLTGGSPPYEQYF
DNA: TGTGCCAGCAGCTTGACCGGCGGGAGCCCCCCCTACGAGCAGTACTTC

V: TRBV19
J: TRBJ1-2
size: -
D: -
CDR3: CASRADSIYGYTF
DNA: TGTGCCAGTAGGGCGGACAGTATCTATGGCTACACCTTC

V: TRBV30
J: TRBJ1-1
size: once
D: -
CDR3: CAWSVYPDKNTEAFF
DNA: TGTGCCTGGAGTGTATATCCGGACAAGAACACTGAAGCTTTCTTT

V: TRBV7-9
J: TRBJ2-7
size: -
D: TRBD1
CDR3: CASSSRQGAHPYEQYF
DNA: TGTGCCAGCAGCTCCAGACAGGGGGCGCACCCCTACGAGCAGTACTTC

V: TRBV27
J: TRBJ2-7
size: -
D: -
CDR3: CASSLSRFYYEQYF
DNA: TGTGCCAGCAGTTTATCTCGTTTCTACTACGAGCAGTACTTC

V: TRBV5-4
J: TRBJ1-2
size: -
D: -
CDR3: CASSLPVNYGYTF
DNA: TGTGCCAGCAGCTTGCCGGTCAACTATGGCTACACCTTC

V: TRBV6-6
J: TRBJ1-3
size: -
D: TRBD1
CDR3: CASIHDRGRATIYF
DNA: TGTGCCAGCATCCACGATAGGGGGCGAGCCACCATATATTTT

V: TRBV2
J: TRBJ2-2
size: -
D: TRBD2
CDR3: CASSPGGRGWGGELFF
DNA: TGTGCCAGCAGTCCGGGGGGACGGGGCTGGGGCGGGGAGCTGTTTTTT

V: TRBV4-3
J: TRBJ2-2
size: -
D: -
CDR3: CASSRTTGELFF
DNA: TGCGCCAGCAGCCGGACTACCGGGGAGCTGTTTTTT

V: TRBV2
J: TRBJ2-1
size: once
D: -
CDR3: CASSTGKIYNEQFF
DNA: TGTGCCAGCAGTACCGGGAAGATCTACAATGAGCAGTTCTTC

V: TRBV19
J: TRBJ1-1
size: -
D: -
CDR3: CASSIRSGSTEAFF
DNA: TGTGCCAGTAGTATTAGGAGTGGTAGCACTGAAGCTTTCTTT

V: TRBV5-1
J: TRBJ2-1
size: -
D: TRBD2
CDR3: CASRGTSAHNEQFF
DNA: TGCGCCAGCAGGGGGACTAGCGCCCACAATGAGCAGTTCTTC

V: TRBV27
J: TRBJ1-1
size: -
D: -
CDR3: CASSLRLKGTEAFF
DNA: TGTGCCAGCAGTCTGAGGTTGAAGGGGACTGAAGCTTTCTTT

V: TRBV18
J: TRBJ2-3
size: -
D: TRBD1
CDR3: CASSPRPGGGTDTQYF
DNA: TGTGCCAGCTCACCGCGTCCAGGGGGAGGCACAGATACGCAGTATTTT

V: TRBV25-1
J: TRBJ2-7
size: -
D: TRBD1
CDR3: CASSDPQGMLHEQYF
DNA: TGTGCCAGCAGTGACCCACAGGGGATGTTACACGAGCAGTACTTC

V: TRBV7-9
J: TRBJ2-5
size: -
D: TRBD1
CDR3: CASSSGTGLQETQYF
DNA: TGTGCCAGCAGCTCCGGGACAGGGCTACAAGAGACCCAGTACTTC

V: TRBV28
J: TRBJ1-2
size: -
D: -
CDR3: CASSTVLQGTGYTF
DNA: TGTGCCAGCAGTACTGTCCTCCAGGGTACTGGCTACACCTTC

V: TRBV2
J: TRBJ2-7
size: -
D: TRBD2
CDR3: CASSEVAGGPYEQYF
DNA: TGTGCCAGCAGTGAAGTAGCGGGAGGGCCCTACGAGCAGTACTTC

V: TRBV13
J: TRBJ1-1
size: -
D: -
CDR3: CASSLGLSFSGGNTEAFF
DNA: TGTGCCAGCAGCTTAGGCCTCAGCTTTTCCGGGGGAAACACTGAAGCTTTCTTT

V: TRBV2
J: TRBJ2-5
size: -
D: TRBD1
CDR3: CASSGDRGGTVQYF
DNA: TGTGCCAGCAGTGGGGACAGGGGGGGGACGGTACAGTACTTC

V: TRBV28
J: TRBJ1-5
size: once
D: TRBD1
CDR3: CASSPGTGVQPQHF
DNA: TGTGCCAGCAGTCCCGGGACAGGGGTTCAGCCCCAGCATTTT

V: TRBV6-5
J: TRBJ1-5
size: -
D: TRBD1
CDR3: CASRSDRGHQPQHF
DNA: TGTGCCAGCAGATCCGACAGGGGGCATCAGCCCCAGCATTTT

V: TRBV13
J: TRBJ2-7
size: -
D: TRBD2
CDR3: CASSWREGLAYEQYF
DNA: TGTGCCAGCAGCTGGCGGGAGGGCCTTGCCTACGAGCAGTACTTC

V: TRBV28
J: TRBJ1-2
size: -
D: -
CDR3: CASSSTVYGYTF
DNA: TGTGCCAGCAGTTCGACAGTTTATGGCTACACCTTC

V: TRBV13
J: TRBJ2-5
size: -
D: -
CDR3: CASSLRLGSRETQYF
DNA: TGTGCCAGCAGCCTCAGACTGGGGAGCCGAGAGACCCAGTACTTC

V: TRBV19
J: TRBJ1-4
size: -
D: TRBD1
CDR3: CASGTGGRTNEKLFF
DNA: TGTGCCAGTGGGACAGGAGGGCGAACTAATGAAAAACTGTTTTTT

V: TRBV25-1
J: TRBJ1-2
size: -
D: TRBD1
CDR3: CASSDPGTGASYGYTF
DNA: TGTGCCAGCAGTGATCCCGGGACAGGGGCTTCCTATGGCTACACCTTC

V: TRBV10-2
J: TRBJ2-1
size: few
D: -
CDR3: CASNPGGAGNEQFF
DNA: TGCGCCAGCAACCCCGGGGGAGCGGGCAATGAGCAGTTCTTC

V: TRBV11-2
J: TRBJ1-1
size: -
D: -
CDR3: CASSGQLNTEAFF
DNA: TGTGCCAGCAGCGGACAGTTGAACACTGAAGCTTTCTTT

V: TRBV7-6
J: TRBJ2-5
size: -
D: TRBD2
CDR3: CASSSASLAGETQYF
DNA: TGTGCCAGCAGCTCCGCCTCACTAGCGGGAGAGACCCAGTACTTC

V: TRBV7-9
J: TRBJ2-7
size: -
D: -
CDR3: CASTTSDSYEQYF
DNA: TGTGCCAGCACGACTAGTGACTCCTACGAGCAGTACTTC